These 30 T cell receptor beta chains were sequenced from one sample in a study of shared clonotypes between healthy human individuals. The data were produced by immunoSEQ multiplex PCR, yet TCRdb's version contains in-frame clones alone and is incomplete. The sample has approximately 180,000 clones, around 93% seen once. What was sequenced was naive CD4+ T cells sorted from blood. The sample's subset: CD45RA+ positively selected. The receptor set was obtained from a woman in her 30s in good health.

The genes are TRBV19 and TRBJ1-4; no reliable D call. Deletions cut 5 bases from V and 8 bases from J, with 9 bases between. This CDR3 has 12 residues. Germline V gene sequence: CDR1 LNHDA, CDR2 SQIVND (reference sequence). This chain's CDR3 is CASSQLGEKLFF. CDR3 nucleotide sequence: TGTGCCAGTAGTCAGTTGGGGGAAAAACTGTTTTTT.

The V and J genes are TRBV7-9 and TRBJ1-6; D gene ambiguous. The CDR3 has 12 residues. CDR1 is SEHNR and CDR2 is FQNEAQ in the germline V gene (reference sequence). V gave up 5 bases and J gave up 8 bases, with 7 bases separating them. The DNA for the CDR3 is TGTGCCAGCAGCCCAGGTGATTCACCCCTCCACTTT. It encodes CASSPGDSPLHF.

CDR3 DNA sequence: TGTGCCAGCAGCTACCGTAGGGGGGGGTTTGGCTCCTACAATGAGCAGTTCTTC. It encodes CASSYRRGGFGSYNEQFF. This chain joins TRBV7-9 and TRBJ2-1; D might be TRBD2 (7 bases). The ends were cut back, 4 bases at V and 0 bases at J, with 19 bases in the middle. CDR1 SEHNR and CDR2 FQNEAQ come from the germline V gene (reference sequence). The CDR3 runs to 18 residues.

As concerns this clone: This sample includes further DNA sequences coding for the same CDR3. The chain couples TRBV28 to TRBJ2-6; D is unclear. CDR1 is MDHEN and CDR2 is SYDVKM in the germline V gene. The CDR3 has 13 residues. V gave up 5 bases and J gave up 1 base, with 3 bases separating them. CDR3 amino acids: CASSGSGANVLTF. The CDR3, as DNA: TGTGCCAGCAGTGGGTCTGGGGCCAACGTCCTGACTTTC.

The J gene is TRBJ1-3, the V gene TRBV5-6; 7 bases match TRBD1. The V segment lost 7 bases and the J segment 5 bases; nucleotides outside the gene matches: 9. The CDR3 has 14 residues. CDR1 is SGHDT, CDR2 YYEEEE, per germline. DNA for the CDR3: TGTGCCAGCTTCCGGACAGGCCTGCGAAACACCATATATTTT. This gives the protein CASFRTGLRNTIYF.

This clone was seen only once. V gene TRBV15 combines with J gene TRBJ2-1; D call uncertain. This CDR3 contains 14 residues. The germline gives CDR1 LNHNV, CDR2 YYDKDF (reference sequence). V was shortened by 0 bases and J by 8 bases, with 11 bases between the two germline ends. CDR3 in amino acids: CATSRDRLNDEQFF. In DNA, the CDR3 is TGTGCCACCAGCAGAGATAGGCTTAACGATGAGCAGTTCTTC.

The rearrangement joins TRBV5-4 to TRBJ2-7, with D perhaps matching TRBD2 (5 bases). Germline values: CDR1 SGHNT, CDR2 YYREEE (reference sequence). V was pared by 5 bases and J by 3 bases, with 15 bases between. The CDR3 is made up of 14 amino acids. The CDR3 loop reads CASSSGLTFYEQYF. The CDR3, as DNA: TGTGCCAGCAGTTCAGGACTCACCTTCTACGAGCAGTACTTC.

The V and J genes are TRBV28 and TRBJ1-1, with TRBD1 identical over 8 bases. This CDR3 contains 15 residues. Germline CDR1 and CDR2: MDHEN and SYDVKM. V dropped 2 bases and J dropped 3; count of bases not matched to a gene: 5. CDR3 nucleotide sequence: TGTGCCAGCAGTTTACGACAGGGGAAGGACACTGAAGCTTTCTTT. This sequence encodes CASSLRQGKDTEAFF.

The chain employs TRBV19 and TRBJ2-1; 12 bases are shared with TRBD2. Trimming at V came to 8 bases and at J to 0 bases, leaving 11 bases not matched to a gene. This CDR3 region has 18 residues. Germline CDR1 LNHDA, CDR2 SQIVND (reference sequence). CDR3 region: CASSSMGLAGSSYNEQFF. The CDR3 DNA is TGTGCCAGTTCCAGTATGGGACTAGCGGGTAGCTCCTACAATGAGCAGTTCTTC. The complete variable domain, with remaining parts taken from reference TRBV19 and TRBJ2-1, reads DGGITQSPKYLFRKEGQNVTLSCEQNLNHDAMYWYRQDPGQGLRLIYYSQIVNDFQKGDIAEGYSVSREKKESFPLTVTSAQKNPTAFYLCASSSMGLAGSSYNEQFFGPGTRLTVL.

The J gene is TRBJ1-4, the V gene TRBV29-1; TRBD1 matches at 12 bases. This CDR3 is 15 amino acids long. Germline V gives CDR1 SQVTM, CDR2 ANQGSEA. V lost 4 bases to trimming and J lost 8 bases; unmatched junction nucleotides: 8. CDR3: CSVGGTGGVGEKLFF. The CDR3 nucleotides are TGCAGCGTTGGGGGGACAGGGGGCGTCGGGGAAAAACTGTTTTTT.

The CDR3 DNA follows: TGCGCCAGCAGCCCTGAACCCAGGGGCCCAGAGACCCAGTACTTC. It specifies CASSPEPRGPETQYF. The gene calls are TRBV23-1 and TRBJ2-5, with a weak D call TRBD1 (6 bases). TRBV23-1 counts as an open reading frame of uncertain function. The CDR3 is 15 amino acids. V was trimmed by 6 bases and J by 4 bases, leaving 18 bases between them.

This chain connects TRBV28 to TRBJ2-7, with no clear D. The CDR3 contains 11 residues. The V end lost 3 bases, the J end lost 6 bases, and 6 bases lay between the germline ends. CDR1 and CDR2 (germline): MDHEN, SYDVKM. The CDR3 spells CASSFESEQYF. The CDR3 nucleotides are TGTGCCAGCAGTTTCGAGAGCGAGCAGTACTTC.

V is TRBV28 and J is TRBJ2-7; D call uncertain. Germline V gene lookup returns CDR1 MDHEN and CDR2 SYDVKM. The CDR3 is 13 amino acids. Trimming shortened V by 4 bases and J by 7 bases, and 14 bases separated the two germline ends. DNA of the CDR3: TGTGCCAGCAGTTCTAGTTTAGTGATAGAGCAGTACTTC. It codes for CASSSSLVIEQYF.

V and J are TRBV2 and TRBJ1-5, with D tentatively TRBD1 (5 bases). The CDR3 has 14 residues. Trimming stripped 8 bases from V and 4 bases from J, with 15 bases between. CDR1 is SNHLY and CDR2 is FYNNEI in the germline V gene. CDR3 region: CASGTVGFNQPQHF. Written as DNA, the CDR3 is TGTGCCAGCGGGACGGTGGGCTTTAATCAGCCCCAGCATTTT.

The chain employs TRBV5-4 and TRBJ2-5, with 11 bases aligning to TRBD2. The J call may not be correct, given that the DNA end is closer to TRBJ2-7. This CDR3 is built from 14 residues. Germline-derived CDR1 and CDR2 are SGHNT and YYREEE (reference sequence). CDR3 in amino acids: CASSGGLAVYEQYF. Here the CDR3 DNA reads TGTGCCAGCAGCGGGGGACTAGCGGTCTACGAGCAGTACTTC.

The rearrangement links TRBV11-2 to TRBJ1-1; 8 nucleotides align to TRBD1. With V trimmed by 5 bases and J by 4 bases, 9 bases remained unmatched. The CDR3 spans 15 residues. Germline V gene data show CDR1 as SGHAT and CDR2 as FQNNGV. CDR3 loop: CASSLRDRSGTEAFF. The CDR3 nucleotides read TGTGCCAGCAGCCTACGGGACAGGTCAGGCACTGAAGCTTTCTTT.

The V gene is TRBV5-1, the J gene TRBJ1-1; weak D call: TRBD1 (6 bases). Trimming left V 3 bases short and J 1 base short, with 19 bases between. Germline V lookup: CDR1 SGHRS, CDR2 YFSETQ. CDR3 length: 17 amino acids. The CDR3 DNA is TGCGCCAGCAGCTCATTGGCAGGGGCGAGGGAGAACACTGAAGCTTTCTTT. Encoded protein: CASSSLAGARENTEAFF. The variable domain in full, with the rest retrieved from reference TRBV5-1 and TRBJ1-1, is KAGVTQTPRYLIKTRGQQVTLSCSPISGHRSVSWYQQTPGQGLQFLFEYFSETQRNKGNFPGRFSGRQFSNSRSEMNVSTLELGDSALYLCASSSLAGARENTEAFFGQGTRLTVV.

This clone was picked up one time. This chain's CDR3 is CASSRQGATETQYF. DNA of the CDR3: TGTGCCAGCAGCCGGCAGGGGGCAACAGAGACCCAGTACTTC. The chain couples TRBV28 to TRBJ2-5; 8 bases are shared with TRBD1. V trimming: 6 bases; J trimming: 4 bases; junction bases outside the gene matches: 7. Germline V CDR1 and CDR2: MDHEN, SYDVKM. The CDR3 spans 14 residues.

The chain uses TRBV19 and TRBJ1-2; D ambiguous. The V and J ends lost 1 base and 0 bases respectively, with 12 bases between them. The germline CDR1 and CDR2 sequences are LNHDA and SQIVND (reference sequence). The CDR3 runs 16 residues. CDR3 sequence: CASSIGGVAANYGYTF. For the CDR3, the DNA is TGTGCCAGTAGTATAGGCGGAGTGGCGGCTAACTATGGCTACACCTTC. The full variable domain, rest sourced from reference TRBV19 and TRBJ1-2, is DGGITQSPKYLFRKEGQNVTLSCEQNLNHDAMYWYRQDPGQGLRLIYYSQIVNDFQKGDIAEGYSVSREKKESFPLTVTSAQKNPTAFYLCASSIGGVAANYGYTFGSGTRLTVV.

The chain has TRBV4-2 and TRBJ1-2; D uncertain. This CDR3 is 14 amino acids long. Trimming removed 1 base at V and 6 bases at J, with 12 bases between. In germline, CDR1 is LGHNA, CDR2 YNFKEQ. The DNA for the CDR3 is TGTGCCAGCAGCCAAGGGGATACCGGGGATGGCTACACCTTC. It translates to CASSQGDTGDGYTF.

This clone was observed once. This chain links TRBV19 with TRBJ1-4, with 7 bases that match TRBD1. CDR1 is LNHDA, CDR2 SQIVND, per germline (reference sequence). CDR3 length equals 15 residues. V trimming: 5 bases; J trimming: 5 bases; junction bases outside the gene matches: 8. The CDR3 sequence: CASSSRGGRNEKLFF. DNA of the CDR3: TGTGCCAGTAGTTCCAGAGGGGGCAGGAATGAAAAACTGTTTTTT.

The V gene is TRBV15, the J gene TRBJ2-5; 10 nucleotides line up with TRBD1. The assigned J gene may be wrong: the sequence end matches TRBJ2-7 better. CDR3 size: 17 residues. The germline gives CDR1 LNHNV, CDR2 YYDKDF (reference sequence). The CDR3 sequence: CATSRDPGQGIRYEQYF. The CDR3 DNA reads as TGTGCCACCAGCAGAGATCCGGGACAGGGGATACGCTACGAGCAGTACTTC.

This rearrangement joins TRBV27 to TRBJ2-5; TRBD2 matches 10 bases. Matching the DNA end better, TRBJ2-7 makes the J call doubtful. The length of the CDR3 is 16 residues. CDR1 and CDR2 (germline): MNHEY, SMNVEV (reference sequence). CDR3 sequence (DNA): TGTGCCAGCAGTCCCACCCCTAGCGGGAGTGCTTACGAGCAGTACTTC. Translating it yields CASSPTPSGSAYEQYF.

The chain couples TRBV19 to TRBJ2-5; 7 bases map to TRBD2. Judging by the DNA end, TRBJ2-7 fits better; the J call may be wrong. This CDR3 is 15 amino acids long. In germline, CDR1 is LNHDA, CDR2 SQIVND (reference sequence). CDR3 nucleotide sequence: TGTGCCAGTAGTACTCTGGGGGGGATCTCCTACGAGCAGTACTTC. It codes for CASSTLGGISYEQYF.

Only one count was recorded for this clone. The chain links TRBV28 to TRBJ1-5; weak D call: TRBD1 (5 bases). V was shortened by 5 bases and J by 5 bases, with 22 bases between the two germline ends. Germline CDR1 is MDHEN and CDR2 is SYDVKM. The CDR3 contains 17 residues. As DNA, the CDR3 is TGTGCCAGCAGTCCCACCCCGGGACGACCTGATTATCAGCCCCAGCATTTT. This codes for CASSPTPGRPDYQPQHF.

The chain carries TRBV10-2 and TRBJ2-7, with 11 bases aligning to TRBD2. The J segment lost 3 bases and the V segment lost 6 bases, leaving 10 bases of the junction unmatched. The CDR3 extends over 16 amino acids. Germline V gives CDR1 WSHSY, CDR2 SAAADI. CDR3 protein: CASSGGLAGGNYEQYF. The CDR3 DNA reads TGCGCCAGCAGCGGAGGTCTAGCGGGAGGTAACTACGAGCAGTACTTC.

This rearrangement joins TRBV15 to TRBJ1-2; tentative D call: TRBD1 (5 bases). Germline V lookup: CDR1 LNHNV, CDR2 YYDKDF (reference sequence). CDR3 length: 15 amino acids. The V gene lost 0 bases and the J gene lost 1 base, with 9 bases spanning the gap. In nucleotides, the CDR3 is TGTGCCACCAGCAGAGAGAGTGGGGGTAACTATGGCTACACCTTC. This encodes CATSRESGGNYGYTF.

This chain joins TRBV10-1 and TRBJ2-1; 8 nucleotides align to TRBD2. V lost 0 bases and J lost 2; bases outside the gene matches: 3. The CDR3 is 16 amino acids. Looked up from germline, CDR1 is WNHNN and CDR2 is SYGVQD (reference sequence). The CDR3 loop is CASSESYGRAYNEQFF. The CDR3 region has the DNA TGCGCCAGCAGTGAGTCTTACGGGAGGGCCTACAATGAGCAGTTCTTC.

V is TRBV18 and J is TRBJ1-3; D remains ambiguous. The CDR3 is made up of 15 amino acids. Germline V gives CDR1 KGHSH, CDR2 LQKENI. The germline V and J ends were trimmed by 8 bases and 0 bases, with 14 bases remaining between them. The CDR3 sequence: CASREWASSGNTIYF. In nucleotides, the CDR3 is TGTGCCAGCCGAGAATGGGCTAGCTCTGGAAACACCATATATTTT.

The V gene is TRBV27, the J gene TRBJ2-1, with 10 bases matching TRBD2. Germline CDR1 is MNHEY and CDR2 is SMNVEV (reference sequence). The CDR3 covers 14 residues. J lost 5 bases, V lost 6 bases, and 4 bases had no gene match. CDR3 in DNA: TGTGCCAGCAGCCGGACTAGCGGAAACAATGAGCAGTTCTTC. It translates to CASSRTSGNNEQFF.